This record covers a single T cell receptor (beta chain). Original processing methods: Estimated nucleated cell counts came from reference gene primer amplification. The protocol was immunoSEQ multiplex PCR, while the TCRdb copy is restricted to in-frame clones and leaves out a portion. V and J calls and clone size are as listed in that table; D and trimming were resolved from the DNA. The sample lists approximately 300,000 clones, 90% occurring once. V lost 7 bases and J lost 0; bases outside the gene matches: 4. The CDR3 is 14 residues long. CDR1 and CDR2 from the germline V gene are MNHNY and SVGAGI (reference sequence). This record belongs to a study of blood T cell repertoires in COVID-19. About the research overall: The United States, Italy and Spain supplied acute and convalescent COVID-19 samples. Sources were T cells, B-cell-depleted T cells, or PBMCs; the material itself was cDNA or gDNA.

Material for sequencing was peripheral blood. The gene calls are TRBV6-6 and TRBJ1-1; 8 bases are shared with TRBD1. The origin of this receptor is a woman aged 25 to 39 with COVID-19, enrolled during active disease. The CDR3 is CASKIQGVNTEAFF. In nucleotides, the CDR3 is TGTGCCAGCAAAATACAGGGGGTGAACACTGAAGCTTTCTTT.